This T cell receptor beta chain was captured by sequencing in a study of blood T cell repertoires in COVID-19. Clones were sequenced by immunoSEQ multiplex PCR, and TCRdb holds only the in-frame ones, with some missing. The table records about 150,000 clones, around 84% of them present only once. Per germline, CDR1 SGHNT and CDR2 YYREEE (reference sequence). J gave up 2 bases and V 2 bases, and 3 bases lay outside the gene matches. CDR3 size: 14 residues. This clone was seen a handful of times. The chain recombines TRBV5-4 with TRBJ2-7; TRBD1 aligns across 8 bases. The receptor was isolated from a man aged 50 to 60 who had recovered from COVID-19. Sequencing was performed on PBMCs or T cells enriched from blood (not recorded which). The CDR3 reads CASSFDRGPYEQYF. The CDR3 nucleotides read TGTGCCAGCAGCTTCGACAGGGGACCCTACGAGCAGTACTTC.